This TCR beta chain is drawn from a study of cytomegalovirus exposure and HLA in healthy donors. Study background: Tens of millions of unique TCRs from HLA-typed donors were held in an early release of data.

There are 15 residues in the CDR3. V was cut by 5 bases and J by 2 bases, with 14 bases left in between. The germline V gene encodes CDR1 MNHNS and CDR2 SASEGT. Study-wide results and caveats: A prior analysis recorded that most TCR beta V segments were productive about 87% or about 30% of the time. Later work showed greater clonal expansion in HLA-associated TCR beta chains than in equally common others.

The PCR employed 60 Vbeta primers together with 13 Jbeta primers. Produced via immunoSEQ multiplex PCR; TCRdb's table is partial and in-frame only. The profile covers about 120,000 clones, with 65% to 90% appearing a single time and 3% to 5% taken by the ten largest. Note on this clone: No antigen is known for it.

The gene calls are TRBV6-1 and TRBJ2-3, with D uncertain. Sequenced input: PBMCs. The sequence derives from a woman aged 25 to 39 in good health and CMV-seronegative. CDR3 nucleotide sequence: TGTGCCAGCAGTACTTCCAAAGACTTCACAGATACGCAGTATTTT. It specifies CASSTSKDFTDTQYF.